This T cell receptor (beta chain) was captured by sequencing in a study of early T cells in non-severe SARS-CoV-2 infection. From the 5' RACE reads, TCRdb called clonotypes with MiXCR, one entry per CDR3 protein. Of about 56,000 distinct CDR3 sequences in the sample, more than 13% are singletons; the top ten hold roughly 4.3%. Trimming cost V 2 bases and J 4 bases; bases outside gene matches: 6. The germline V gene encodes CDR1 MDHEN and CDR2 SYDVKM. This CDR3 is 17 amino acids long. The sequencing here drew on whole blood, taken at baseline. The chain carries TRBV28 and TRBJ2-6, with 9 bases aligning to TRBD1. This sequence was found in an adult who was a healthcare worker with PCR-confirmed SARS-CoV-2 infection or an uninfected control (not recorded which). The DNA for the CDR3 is TGTGCCAGCAGTTTAGGTGGACAGGGGTCCGGGGCCAACGTCCTGACTTTC. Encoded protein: CASSLGGQGSGANVLTF.